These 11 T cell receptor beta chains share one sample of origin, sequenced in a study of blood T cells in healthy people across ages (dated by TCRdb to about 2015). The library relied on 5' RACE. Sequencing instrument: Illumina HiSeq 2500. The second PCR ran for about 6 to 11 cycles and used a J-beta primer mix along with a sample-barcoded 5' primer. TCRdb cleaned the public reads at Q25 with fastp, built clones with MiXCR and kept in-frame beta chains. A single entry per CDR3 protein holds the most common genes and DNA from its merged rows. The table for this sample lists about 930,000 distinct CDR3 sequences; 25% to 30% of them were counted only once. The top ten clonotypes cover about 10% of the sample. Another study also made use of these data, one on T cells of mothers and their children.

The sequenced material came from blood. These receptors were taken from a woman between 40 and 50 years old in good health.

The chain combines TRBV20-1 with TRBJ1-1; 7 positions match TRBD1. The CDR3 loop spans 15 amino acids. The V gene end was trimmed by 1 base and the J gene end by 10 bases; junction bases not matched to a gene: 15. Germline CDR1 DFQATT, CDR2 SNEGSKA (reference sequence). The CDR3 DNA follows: TGCAGTGCTAGAGCGACCACAGGGGAGTCCGGGACAGCTTTCTTT. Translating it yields CSARATTGESGTAFF.

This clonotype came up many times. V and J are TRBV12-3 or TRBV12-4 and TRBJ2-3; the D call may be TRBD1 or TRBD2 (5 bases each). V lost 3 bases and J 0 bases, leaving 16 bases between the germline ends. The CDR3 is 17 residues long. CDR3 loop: CASSFVLGALSTDTQYF. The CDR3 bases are TGTGCCAGCAGTTTCGTACTAGGGGCGCTTAGCACAGATACGCAGTATTTT.

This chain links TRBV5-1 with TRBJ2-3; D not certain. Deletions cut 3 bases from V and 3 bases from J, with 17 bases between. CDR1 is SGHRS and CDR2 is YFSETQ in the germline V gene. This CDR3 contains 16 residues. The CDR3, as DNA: TGCGCCAGCAGCTCCAGTGGCCGCGGTGGGACAGATACGCAGTATTTT. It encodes CASSSSGRGGTDTQYF.

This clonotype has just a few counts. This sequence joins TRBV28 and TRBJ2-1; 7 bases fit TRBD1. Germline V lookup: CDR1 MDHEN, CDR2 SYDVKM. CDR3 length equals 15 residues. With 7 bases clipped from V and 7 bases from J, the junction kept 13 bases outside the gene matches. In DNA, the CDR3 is TGTGCCAGCACCAGTTGGGGACAGATTCTTAATGAGCAGTTCTTC. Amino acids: CASTSWGQILNEQFF.

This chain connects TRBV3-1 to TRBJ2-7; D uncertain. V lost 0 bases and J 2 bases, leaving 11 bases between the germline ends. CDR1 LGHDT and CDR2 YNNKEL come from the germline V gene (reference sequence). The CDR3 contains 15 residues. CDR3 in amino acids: CASSQDNHLAYEQYF. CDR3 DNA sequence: TGTGCCAGCAGCCAAGACAATCACCTAGCCTACGAGCAGTACTTC.

The CDR3 DNA is TGCAGTGCTAGAGAAGCTCAGAAGGGAGTTGCCTACGAGCAGTACTTC. Translated, it gives CSAREAQKGVAYEQYF. J is TRBJ2-7 and V is TRBV20-1; maybe TRBD2 (5 bases). Germline V gives CDR1 DFQATT, CDR2 SNEGSKA (reference sequence). Trimming stripped 0 bases from V and 2 bases from J, with 17 bases between. The CDR3 is made up of 16 amino acids.

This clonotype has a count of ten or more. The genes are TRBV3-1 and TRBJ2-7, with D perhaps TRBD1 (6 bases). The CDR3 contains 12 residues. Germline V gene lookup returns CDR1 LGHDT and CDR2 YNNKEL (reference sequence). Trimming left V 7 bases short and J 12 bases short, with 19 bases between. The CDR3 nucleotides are TGTGCCAGCAACGTGAGAGGGGGAAAACCGTACTTC. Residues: CASNVRGGKPYF.

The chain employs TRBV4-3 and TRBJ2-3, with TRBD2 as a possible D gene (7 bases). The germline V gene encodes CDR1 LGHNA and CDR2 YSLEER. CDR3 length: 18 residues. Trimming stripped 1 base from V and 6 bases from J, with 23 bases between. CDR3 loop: CASSQGAEGGSGLDTQYF. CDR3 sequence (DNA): TGCGCCAGCAGCCAAGGGGCCGAGGGGGGGAGCGGGCTGGATACGCAGTATTTT.

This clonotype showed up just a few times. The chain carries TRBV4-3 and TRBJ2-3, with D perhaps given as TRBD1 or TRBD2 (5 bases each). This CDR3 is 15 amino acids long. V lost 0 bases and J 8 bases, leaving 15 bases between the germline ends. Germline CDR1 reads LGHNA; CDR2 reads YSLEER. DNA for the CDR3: TGCGCCAGCAGCCAAGATTCCTCCGGGACCCTTACGCAGTATTTT. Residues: CASSQDSSGTLTQYF.

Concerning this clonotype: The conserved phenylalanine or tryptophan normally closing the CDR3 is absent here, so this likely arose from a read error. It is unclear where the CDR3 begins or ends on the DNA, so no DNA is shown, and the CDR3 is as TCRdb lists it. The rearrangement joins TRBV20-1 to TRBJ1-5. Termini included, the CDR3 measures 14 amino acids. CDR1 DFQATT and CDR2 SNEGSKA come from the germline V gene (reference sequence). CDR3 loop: CSASRGRADQPRHV.

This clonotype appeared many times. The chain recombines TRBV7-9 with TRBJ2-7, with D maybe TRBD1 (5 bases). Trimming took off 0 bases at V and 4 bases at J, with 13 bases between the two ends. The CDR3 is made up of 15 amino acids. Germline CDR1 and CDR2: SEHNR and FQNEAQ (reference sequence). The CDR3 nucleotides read TGTGCCAGCAGCTTAGCGTTGGGCAGGGTATACGAGCAGTACTTC. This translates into CASSLALGRVYEQYF.